The 24 T cell receptor beta chains presented below share a single source sample, sequenced in a study of blood T cells in healthy people across ages (dated by TCRdb to about 2015). The method behind the library was 5' RACE. A second PCR of about 7 to 12 cycles was performed with a sample-barcoded 5' primer and a J-beta primer mix. TCRdb trimmed the raw reads at Q25, called clones with MiXCR and kept productive beta chains. Here each entry gathers all rows of one CDR3 protein and keeps the most common genes and DNA. In this sample the table shows around 2 million distinct CDR3 sequences, roughly two fifths of which occur a single time. Of the sample, about 23% falls within the top ten clones. Sequenced material: blood. The origin of the receptors is a human donor in good health.

This clonotype was seen more than once but under ten times. The gene calls are TRBV14 and TRBJ1-2, with a possible D match to TRBD1 (6 bases). Looked up from germline, CDR1 is SGHDN and CDR2 is FVKESK. The length of the CDR3 is 18 residues. Trimming shortened V by 2 bases and J by 4 bases, and 23 bases separated the two germline ends. The CDR3 reads CASSQFAPQGYQSYGYTF. CDR3 sequence (DNA): TGTGCCAGCAGCCAATTTGCCCCGCAGGGGTACCAAAGCTATGGCTACACCTTC.

V is TRBV9 and J is TRBJ2-7; TRBD2 agrees at 11 bases. The last part of the DNA fits TRBJ2-5 better; the J call may be wrong. The CDR3 totals 17 residues. Looked up from germline, CDR1 is SGDLS and CDR2 is YYNGEE. The DNA for the CDR3 is TGTGCCAGCAGCGTAGAAACTAGCGGGGGACCCCTGGGGACCCAGTACTTC. Translated: CASSVETSGGPLGTQYF.

This clonotype was counted between two and nine times. The J gene is TRBJ2-7, the V gene TRBV18; the match to TRBD2 covers 9 bases. Trimming took 6 bases from V and 2 from J; bases not matched to a gene: 5. The CDR3 extends over 14 amino acids. CDR1 is KGHSH and CDR2 is LQKENI in the germline V gene. The CDR3 nucleotides are TGTGCCAGCTCGGCCGGGACTAGCCCCTACGAGCAGTACTTC. Protein product: CASSAGTSPYEQYF. The whole variable domain, filled in from reference TRBV18 and TRBJ2-7, reads NAGVMQNPRHLVRRRGQEARLRCSPMKGHSHVYWYRQLPEEGLKFMVYLQKENIIDESGMPKERFSAEFPKEGPSILRIQQVVRGDSAAYFCASSAGTSPYEQYFGPGTRLTVT.

V and J are TRBV5-5 and TRBJ1-2, with 8 bases lining up with TRBD1. Germline V gene sequence: CDR1 SGHKS, CDR2 YYEKEE (reference sequence). V lost 4 bases, J lost 0 bases, and 5 bases stayed unmatched. The CDR3 runs 15 residues. DNA for the CDR3: TGTGCCAGCAGCACAGGGGGTTCTGCTAACTATGGCTACACCTTC. Translated: CASSTGGSANYGYTF.

V usage is TRBV5-5 and J usage is TRBJ2-3; D uncertain. The germline gives CDR1 SGHKS, CDR2 YYEKEE (reference sequence). V lost 3 bases and J 5 bases, leaving 10 bases between the germline ends. The CDR3 length is 13 residues. CDR3 nucleotide sequence: TGTGCCAGCAGCTCACTCACCGGAGATACGCAGTATTTT. It yields the protein CASSSLTGDTQYF.

This clonotype showed up just a few times. The chain has TRBV15 and TRBJ2-1; 7 bases are a match to TRBD2. The CDR3 contains 18 residues. Unmatched junction bases numbered 10, after V lost 1 base and J lost 1 base. Germline V CDR1 and CDR2: LNHNV, YYDKDF (reference sequence). CDR3 protein: CATSRGGLGRISYNEQFF. DNA of the CDR3: TGTGCCACCAGCAGAGGAGGACTAGGGCGGATTTCCTACAATGAGCAGTTCTTC.

As regards this clonotype: One junction end disagrees with the germline gene, perhaps due to a read error. The rearrangement uses TRBV29-1 and TRBJ2-3, with 7 positions matching TRBD2. The length of the CDR3 is 13 residues. Germline V gene sequence: CDR1 SQVTM, CDR2 ANQGSEA. CDR3 sequence reads: CGVDLRGTDTQYF. CDR3 sequence (DNA): TGCGGCGTTGATCTGCGGGGGACAGATACGCAGTATTTT.

This clonotype appeared a few times. V and J are TRBV18 and TRBJ2-5; D is undetermined. The V gene lost 0 bases and the J gene lost 2 bases, with 4 bases spanning the gap. The CDR3 spans 13 residues. Germline CDR1 reads KGHSH; CDR2 reads LQKENI. The CDR3: CASSPPEQETQYF. CDR3 DNA sequence: TGTGCCAGCTCACCACCAGAGCAAGAGACCCAGTACTTC.

This clonotype was recorded a few times. The chain uses TRBV29-1 and TRBJ2-1; D perhaps matches TRBD2 (6 bases). V dropped 3 bases and J dropped 5 bases, with 11 bases sitting between them. The CDR3 length is 13 residues. Per the germline V gene, CDR1 is SQVTM and CDR2 is ANQGSEA. The CDR3 sequence is CSVELGGDNEQFF. DNA of the CDR3: TGCAGCGTTGAGTTAGGAGGGGACAATGAGCAGTTCTTC.

This chain uses TRBV10-3 with TRBJ2-7; no clear D gene. The CDR3 consists of 14 residues. Trimming removed 3 bases from V and 1 base from J, with 10 bases in between. Germline lookup yields CDR1 ENHRY and CDR2 SYGVKD. The CDR3 reads CAISEIVTSYEQYF. As DNA, the CDR3 is TGTGCCATCAGTGAAATCGTCACATCCTACGAGCAGTACTTC.

This clonotype was counted only a few times. V and J are TRBV29-1 and TRBJ2-1; a weak D match, TRBD2 (6 bases). Germline V lookup: CDR1 SQVTM, CDR2 ANQGSEA. The CDR3 spans 11 residues. The CDR3 sequence: CVGGSYNEQFF. DNA for the CDR3: TGCGTCGGGGGCTCCTACAATGAGCAGTTCTTC.

The CDR3 DNA is TGTGCCAGCAGCCAAGATCCGCAGGCTGCTTACTATGGCTACACCTTC. Its protein is CASSQDPQAAYYGYTF. The chain combines TRBV4-2 with TRBJ1-2, with D uncertain. V lost 0 bases and J 3 bases, leaving 14 bases between the germline ends. CDR1 and CDR2 from the germline V gene are LGHNA and YNFKEQ. The length of the CDR3 is 16 residues.

This clonotype was seen ten or more times. The chain employs TRBV6-4 and TRBJ2-4; D call uncertain. There are 15 residues in the CDR3. The V end was cut by 7 bases, the J end by 3 bases, with 16 bases between. CDR1 and CDR2 from the germline V gene are MRHNA and SNTAGT. In DNA, the CDR3 is TGTGCCAGCACCCCCCCGTTTGGGGACAAAAACATTCAGTACTTC. Translating gives CASTPPFGDKNIQYF.

In its sample, this clonotype was seen a few times. The chain combines TRBV20-1 with TRBJ1-2, with 10 bases lining up with TRBD1. Germline V gives CDR1 DFQATT, CDR2 SNEGSKA (reference sequence). The CDR3 is made up of 15 amino acids. Trimming took 2 bases from V and 3 from J; bases not matched to a gene: 6. The CDR3, as DNA: TGCAGTGCTAGACCCGGGACAGGGGCCGACTATGGCTACACCTTC. This translates into CSARPGTGADYGYTF.

In its sample, this clonotype was seen once. The chain employs TRBV4-1 and TRBJ1-4; D is undetermined. V was cut by 1 base and J by 4 bases, with 10 bases left in between. Per germline, CDR1 MGHRA and CDR2 YSYEKL. CDR3 length equals 15 residues. The chain's CDR3 is CASSQVSALNEKLFF. The CDR3 DNA is TGCGCCAGCAGCCAAGTATCGGCACTTAATGAAAAACTGTTTTTT.

V gene TRBV25-1 combines with J gene TRBJ2-7; D uncertain. This CDR3 is 15 amino acids long. Germline V gene data show CDR1 as MGHDK and CDR2 as SYGVNS. With 2 bases removed from V and 0 bases from J, the gap between germline ends came to 11 bases. DNA of the CDR3: TGTGCCAGCAGTGAACAAGGTTTTGGCTCCTACGAGCAGTACTTC. It encodes CASSEQGFGSYEQYF.

This chain joins TRBV20-1 and TRBJ2-2; D not resolved. The length of the CDR3 is 14 residues. The germline V gene has CDR1 DFQATT and CDR2 SNEGSKA (reference sequence). V was cut by 3 bases and J by 7 bases, with 15 bases left in between. CDR3 nucleotides: TGCAGTGCTAGTAGTGGGGATTTCGTCGGGGAGCTGTTTTTT. Translating gives CSASSGDFVGELFF.

This clonotype was found a few times. The rearrangement joins TRBV15 to TRBJ1-2, with a possible D match to TRBD1 (6 bases). V was pared by 0 bases and J by 2 bases, with 13 bases between. The length of the CDR3 is 16 residues. Germline CDR1 reads LNHNV; CDR2 reads YYDKDF (reference sequence). CDR3 protein: CATSRDRQGLNYGYTF. The DNA of the CDR3 is TGTGCCACCAGCAGAGATCGTCAGGGGCTAAACTATGGCTACACCTTC. Full variable domain (outside the CDR3, taken from reference TRBV15 and TRBJ1-2): DAMVIQNPRYQVTQFGKPVTLSCSQTLNHNVMYWYQQKSSQAPKLLFHYYDKDFNNEADTPDNFQSRRPNTSFCFLDIRSPGLGDTAMYLCATSRDRQGLNYGYTFGSGTRLTVV.

The chain is built from TRBV27 and TRBJ1-2, with 7 bases lining up with TRBD1. Germline CDR1 and CDR2: MNHEY and SMNVEV (reference sequence). The CDR3 sequence is 13 residues long. V lost 6 bases to trimming and J lost 3 bases; unmatched junction nucleotides: 4. DNA for the CDR3: TGTGCCAGCAGGGAGGGGGCCCACTATGGCTACACCTTC. Amino acid sequence: CASREGAHYGYTF.

The chain joins TRBV4-2 to TRBJ1-5, with D uncertain. With 0 bases removed from V and 7 bases from J, the gap between germline ends came to 10 bases. The CDR3 has 14 residues. Germline V gene data show CDR1 as LGHNA and CDR2 as YNFKEQ. The chain's CDR3 is CASSQEIISQPQHF. The CDR3, as DNA: TGTGCCAGCAGCCAAGAAATAATTTCACAGCCCCAGCATTTT.

The chain combines TRBV10-3 with TRBJ1-2; tentative D call: TRBD1 (6 bases). With 4 bases removed from V and 3 bases from J, the gap between germline ends came to 15 bases. The CDR3 loop spans 15 amino acids. Germline CDR1 is ENHRY and CDR2 is SYGVKD. The CDR3 coding sequence is TGTGCCATCAGTGGGGAACAGGGAGGGGACTATGGCTACACCTTC. It codes for CAISGEQGGDYGYTF.

This clonotype was seen more than once but under ten times. V is TRBV4-3 and J is TRBJ2-5, with 13 bases matching TRBD2. V lost 4 bases and J lost 4; bases outside the gene matches: 9. Germline lookup yields CDR1 LGHNA and CDR2 YSLEER. The CDR3 loop spans 17 amino acids. The CDR3 here is CASSRTSGGEVGETQYF. DNA of the CDR3: TGCGCCAGCAGCCGAACTAGCGGGGGGGAGGTTGGAGAGACCCAGTACTTC.

This chain links TRBV6-5 with TRBJ1-2; D is unresolved. The CDR3 runs 11 residues. Germline V lookup: CDR1 MNHEY, CDR2 SVGAGI. V dropped 5 bases and J dropped 9 bases, with 10 bases sitting between them. CDR3 sequence reads: CASSLRVSYTF. In DNA, the CDR3 is TGTGCCAGCAGTCTCCGAGTGAGCTACACCTTC.

This clonotype has just a few counts. The chain is built from TRBV7-8 and TRBJ2-7; TRBD1 agrees at 7 bases. Looked up from germline, CDR1 is SGHVS and CDR2 is FQNEAQ. This CDR3 has 13 residues. The J segment lost 6 bases and the V segment lost 4 bases, leaving 6 bases of the junction unmatched. The CDR3 coding sequence is TGTGCCAGCAGCTCCCGACAGGGTAGCGAGCAGTACTTC. It specifies CASSSRQGSEQYF.